A single sample gave rise to the 18 T cell receptor beta chains below, sequenced in a study of blood T cells in healthy people across ages. Using a J-beta primer mix together with a sample-barcoded 5' primer, a second PCR was run for about 6 to 11 cycles. TCRdb re-called the 5' RACE reads through MiXCR, storing one row per CDR3 protein. The sample has approximately 2,000,000 distinct CDR3 sequences, about two fifths seen once. The sample comprised blood. The receptors derive from a human donor in good health.

A remark on this clonotype: The missing conserved phenylalanine or tryptophan at the end of this CDR3 makes a read error likely. The CDR3 protein is CASSVGGGLGTDTQYS. The CDR3 DNA sequence: TGTGCCAGCAGCGTAGGGGGGGGTCTCGGCACAGATACGCAGTATTCT. This chain links TRBV9 with TRBJ2-3, with 7 bases fitting TRBD2. Looked up from germline, CDR1 is SGDLS and CDR2 is YYNGEE. Germline trimming cut 0 bases from V and 1 base from J; bases unmatched to any gene: 5. The CDR3 runs 16 residues.

To note about this clonotype: A read error may account for a junction end that differs from germline. The V call is TRBV5-1, the J call TRBJ1-4, with 8 bases that match TRBD1. The CDR3 sequence is 16 residues long. Germline CDR1 and CDR2: SGHRS and YFSETQ. The CDR3 is CASSGGQAASNGKLFF. DNA of the CDR3: TGCGCCAGCAGTGGGGGACAGGCCGCGAGTAATGGAAAACTGTTTTTT.

The V and J genes are TRBV10-2 and TRBJ1-2; the D is unclear. Germline V gene data show CDR1 as WSHSY and CDR2 as SAAADI. The CDR3 has 15 amino acids. V was pared by 4 bases and J by 0 bases, with 12 bases between. The CDR3 DNA reads TGCGCCAGCAGTGGGGCTGGGAGGTCTAACTATGGCTACACCTTC. Its translation is CASSGAGRSNYGYTF.

This sequence joins TRBV5-1 and TRBJ2-4; 7 nucleotides line up with TRBD1. The V and J ends lost 5 bases and 1 base, in that order; junction bases with no gene match: 6. The CDR3 contains 15 residues. Germline-derived CDR1 and CDR2 are SGHRS and YFSETQ. The CDR3, as DNA: TGCGCCAGCAGACGTACAGGGGATGCCAAAAACATTCAGTACTTC. Protein product: CASRRTGDAKNIQYF.

The gene calls are TRBV12-5 and TRBJ2-3; 8 bases are shared with TRBD1. This CDR3 comprises 14 residues. CDR1 and CDR2 (germline): LGHNT, FRNRAP. V was pared by 5 bases and J by 4 bases, with 5 bases of the junction left unmatched. CDR3 protein: CASGPGQGPDTQYF. The DNA for the CDR3 is TGTGCTAGTGGTCCAGGACAGGGTCCAGATACGCAGTATTTT.

A remark on this clonotype: Germline and junction disagree at one end, which may indicate a read error. V gene TRBV24-1 combines with J gene TRBJ2-4; maybe TRBD1 (6 bases). Germline loops: CDR1 KGHDR, CDR2 SFDVKD. CDR3 size: 17 residues. The CDR3 bases are TGTGCCACTAGTGACTCCTCCCGGACAGACGCCAAAAACATTCAGTACTTC. It is translated as CATSDSSRTDAKNIQYF.

The chain links TRBV4-2 to TRBJ2-7; 8 nucleotides line up with TRBD2. Germline V gives CDR1 LGHNA, CDR2 YNFKEQ. The CDR3 length is 18 residues. The V gene end was trimmed by 2 bases and the J gene end by 2 bases; junction bases not matched to a gene: 14. Here the CDR3 DNA reads TGTGCCAGCAGCCAATCCACCTCGGGGGGGAGTAACCCCTACGAGCAGTACTTC. Protein product: CASSQSTSGGSNPYEQYF.

A few counts support this clonotype. CDR3 sequence: CASSLEGRWSGYTF. The CDR3 DNA reads TGTGCCAGCAGCTTAGAGGGTCGGTGGAGTGGCTACACCTTC. The V gene is TRBV7-9, the J gene TRBJ1-2; D is uncertain. V was clipped by 1 base and J by 7 bases, with 13 bases between them. Germline assignment: CDR1 SEHNR and CDR2 FQNEAQ (reference sequence). The CDR3 consists of 14 residues.

This CDR3 reads CSARDPVGQHYEQYF. As DNA, the CDR3 is TGCAGTGCTAGAGATCCTGTGGGGCAACACTACGAGCAGTACTTC. The chain employs TRBV20-1 and TRBJ2-7; TRBD1 might be the D (5 bases). Germline loops: CDR1 DFQATT, CDR2 SNEGSKA (reference sequence). CDR3 size: 15 residues. V shed 0 bases and J shed 3 bases, with 15 bases lying between them.

This clonotype was detected only a few times. Its ends do not fully match the called genes, so a read error is possible. J is TRBJ2-7 and V is TRBV24-1; D is unresolved. This CDR3 comprises 11 residues. Germline V gene data show CDR1 as KGHDR and CDR2 as SFDVKD. For the CDR3, the DNA is TGTGCCACCAGTGCTTTGGGGGAGCAGTACTTC. Its translation is CATSALGEQYF.

The J gene is TRBJ2-1, the V gene TRBV6-6; tentatively, D is TRBD2 (5 bases). Trimming took off 5 bases at V and 7 bases at J, with 15 bases between the two ends. Germline V gene sequence: CDR1 MNHNY, CDR2 SVGAGI (reference sequence). This CDR3 spans 14 amino acids. This chain's CDR3 is CASSLTGSSNEQFF. In nucleotides, the CDR3 is TGTGCCAGCAGTCTCACGGGGTCGAGTAATGAGCAGTTCTTC.

V is TRBV20-1 and J is TRBJ2-1, with D perhaps TRBD2 (7 bases). CDR3 length equals 14 residues. The V end was cut by 5 bases, the J end by 0 bases, with 11 bases between. Germline CDR1 reads DFQATT; CDR2 reads SNEGSKA (reference sequence). The CDR3 spells CSAGGGASYNEQFF. The CDR3 DNA reads TGCAGTGCTGGAGGGGGGGCCTCCTACAATGAGCAGTTCTTC.

The DNA of the CDR3 is TGTGCCAGCAGCTCCTTTAGCGACCCTAGCACAGATACGCAGTATTTT. Protein product: CASSSFSDPSTDTQYF. The V call is TRBV7-2, the J call TRBJ2-3, with D maybe TRBD2 (5 bases). The CDR3 runs 16 residues. Trimming took off 4 bases at V and 0 bases at J, with 14 bases between the two ends. Germline CDR1 and CDR2: SGHTA and FQGNSA.

This chain links TRBV15 with TRBJ2-7; D is perhaps TRBD1 (7 bases). With 1 base removed from V and 4 bases from J, the gap between germline ends came to 11 bases. This CDR3 contains 14 residues. CDR1 and CDR2 from the germline V gene are LNHNV and YYDKDF (reference sequence). CDR3 in amino acids: CATSRVTGTYEQYF. The CDR3 DNA reads as TGTGCCACCAGCAGAGTGACAGGGACTTACGAGCAGTACTTC.

The chain is built from TRBV5-1 and TRBJ2-7, with D perhaps matching TRBD1 (5 bases). Deletions cut 3 bases from V and 6 bases from J, with 19 bases between. This CDR3 spans 15 amino acids. From germline, CDR1 is SGHRS and CDR2 YFSETQ. The CDR3 sequence is CASSWKGTGYTEQYF. The CDR3 nucleotides read TGCGCCAGCAGCTGGAAAGGTACAGGCTACACCGAGCAGTACTTC.

This clonotype was found a few times. The gene calls are TRBV9 and TRBJ2-3; D uncertain. Germline lookup yields CDR1 SGDLS and CDR2 YYNGEE. V was clipped by 0 bases and J by 1 base, with 15 bases between them. This CDR3 is built from 17 residues. The CDR3 DNA follows: TGTGCCAGCAGCGTAGGATCCGGGTTCGGACGCACAGATACGCAGTATTTT. It encodes CASSVGSGFGRTDTQYF.

This CDR3 reads CASNLGTSGYNEQFF. The CDR3, as DNA: TGTGCCAGCAACCTCGGGACTAGCGGTTACAATGAGCAGTTCTTC. V usage is TRBV12-3 or TRBV12-4 and J usage is TRBJ2-1; 11 bases are shared with TRBD2. CDR3 size: 15 residues. V lost 7 bases to trimming and J lost 4 bases; unmatched junction nucleotides: 6.

This clonotype was detected a few times. The rearrangement joins TRBV6-2 or TRBV6-3 to TRBJ2-4; possibly TRBD1 for D (6 bases). The DNA end is more similar to TRBJ2-7, so the J call may be wrong. CDR1 and CDR2 (germline): MNHEY, SVGEGT. The CDR3 contains 15 residues. As DNA, the CDR3 is TGTGCCAGCAGTTACGTCACAGGGAATAGCTACGAGCAGTACTTC. It codes for CASSYVTGNSYEQYF.